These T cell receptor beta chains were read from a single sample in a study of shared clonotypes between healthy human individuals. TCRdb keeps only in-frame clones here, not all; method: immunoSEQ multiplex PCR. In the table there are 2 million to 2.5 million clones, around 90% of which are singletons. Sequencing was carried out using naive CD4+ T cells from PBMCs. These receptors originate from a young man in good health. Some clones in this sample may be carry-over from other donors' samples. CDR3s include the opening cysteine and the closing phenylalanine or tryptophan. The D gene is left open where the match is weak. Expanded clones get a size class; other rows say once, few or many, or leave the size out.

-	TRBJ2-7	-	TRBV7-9	CASSFDYSYEQYF	TGTGCCAGCAGTTTCGACTACTCCTACGAGCAGTACTTC
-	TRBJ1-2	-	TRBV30	CAWSIINGYTF	TGTGCCTGGAGCATTATAAATGGCTACACCTTC
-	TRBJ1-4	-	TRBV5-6	CASSFGAGDEKLFF	TGTGCCAGCAGCTTCGGGGCAGGGGATGAAAAACTGTTTTTT
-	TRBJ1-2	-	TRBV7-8	CASSRAPSPGTF	TGTGCCAGCAGCCGCGCACCCTCGCCTGGGACCTTC
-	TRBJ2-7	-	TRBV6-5	CASSYSAGVTYEQYF	TGTGCCAGCAGTTACTCGGCAGGGGTCACCTACGAGCAGTACTTC
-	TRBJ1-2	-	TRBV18	CASSPSRGDGIF	TGTGCCAGCTCACCAAGTCGTGGGGACGGGATCTTC
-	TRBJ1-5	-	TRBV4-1	CASSQDLGGEGNQPQHF	TGCGCCAGCAGCCAAGATCTGGGGGGAGAGGGCAATCAGCCCCAGCATTTT
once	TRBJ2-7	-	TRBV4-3	CASSQESSPSAYEQYF	TGCGCCAGCAGCCAAGAGTCGTCTCCCTCGGCCTACGAGCAGTACTTC
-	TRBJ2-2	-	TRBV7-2	CASSLVPGAAGELFF	TGTGCCAGCAGCTTAGTTCCAGGGGCCGCCGGGGAGCTGTTTTTT
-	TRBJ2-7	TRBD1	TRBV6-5	CASSYPGGGSYEQYF	TGTGCCAGCAGTTACCCAGGGGGCGGGTCCTACGAGCAGTACTTC
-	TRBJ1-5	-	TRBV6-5	CASSYSKAYQPQHF	TGTGCCAGCAGTTACTCAAAGGCGTATCAGCCCCAGCATTTT
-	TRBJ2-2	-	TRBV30	CAWSVRGGGPPGELFF	TGTGCCTGGAGTGTACGGGGCGGGGGCCCCCCCGGGGAGCTGTTTTTT
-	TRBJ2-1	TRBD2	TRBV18	CASSLGTSGTTNEQFF	TGTGCCAGCTCACTTGGGACTAGCGGAACCACCAATGAGCAGTTCTTC
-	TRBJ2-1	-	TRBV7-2	CASSSGGSSYNEQFF	TGTGCCAGCAGCTCCGGGGGAAGCTCCTACAATGAGCAGTTCTTC
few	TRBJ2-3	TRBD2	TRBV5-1	CASSRTSGTDTQYF	TGCGCCAGCAGCCGGACTAGCGGGACAGATACGCAGTATTTT
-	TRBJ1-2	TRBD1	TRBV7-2	CASSPDGTGGLSNGYTF	TGTGCCAGCAGCCCGGATGGGACAGGGGGTCTTTCTAATGGCTACACCTTC
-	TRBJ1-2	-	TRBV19	CASTPGGGAGGYTF	TGTGCCAGTACCCCAGGTGGAGGGGCCGGTGGCTACACCTTC
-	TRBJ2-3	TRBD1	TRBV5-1	CASSLGQGTGDTQYF	TGCGCCAGCAGCCTAGGACAGGGGACGGGGGATACGCAGTATTTT
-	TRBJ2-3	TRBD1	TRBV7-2	CASNFNRGQATDTQYF	TGTGCCAGCAACTTTAACAGGGGGCAAGCGACAGATACGCAGTATTTT
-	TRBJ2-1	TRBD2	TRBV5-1	CASSLTSGRWDEQFF	TGCGCCAGCAGCTTGACTAGCGGGAGGTGGGATGAGCAGTTCTTC
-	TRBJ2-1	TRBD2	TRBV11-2	CASSLRSGRANEQFF	TGTGCCAGCAGCCTAAGGAGCGGGAGAGCCAATGAGCAGTTCTTC
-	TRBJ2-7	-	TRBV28	CASRFKGGAYEQYF	TGTGCCAGCAGGTTCAAGGGGGGGGCCTACGAGCAGTACTTC
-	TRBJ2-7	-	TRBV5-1	CASSLGAYEQYF	TGCGCCAGCAGCTTGGGCGCCTACGAGCAGTACTTC
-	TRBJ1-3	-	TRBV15	CATSRDRRNTIYF	TGTGCCACCAGCAGAGATAGGAGAAACACCATATATTTT
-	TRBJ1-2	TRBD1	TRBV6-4	CASSDKTGTNYGYTF	TGTGCCAGCAGTGACAAGACAGGGACAAACTATGGCTACACCTTC
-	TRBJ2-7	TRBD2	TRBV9	CASSEGTSAVPYEQYF	TGTGCCAGCAGCGAGGGAACTAGCGCCGTTCCCTACGAGCAGTACTTC